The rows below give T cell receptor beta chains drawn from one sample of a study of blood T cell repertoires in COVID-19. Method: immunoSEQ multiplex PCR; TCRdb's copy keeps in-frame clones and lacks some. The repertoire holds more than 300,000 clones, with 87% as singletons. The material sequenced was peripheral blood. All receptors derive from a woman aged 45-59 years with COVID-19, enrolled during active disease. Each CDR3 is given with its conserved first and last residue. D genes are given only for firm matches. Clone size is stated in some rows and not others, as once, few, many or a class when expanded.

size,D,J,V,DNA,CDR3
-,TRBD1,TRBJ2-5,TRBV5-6,TGTGCCAGCAGCTACGGGACAGGGGTAGTGGAGACCCAGTACTTC,CASSYGTGVVETQYF
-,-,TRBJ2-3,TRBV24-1,TGTGCCACCAGTTTCAGTGCTAGCACAGATACGCAGTATTTT,CATSFSASTDTQYF
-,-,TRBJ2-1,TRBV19,TGTGCCAGTAGTGATAGGAGGGCGGATGAGCAGTTCTTC,CASSDRRADEQFF
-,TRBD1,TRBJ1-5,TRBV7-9,TGTGCCAGCAGCAGAGACAGGGGTGAACAGCCCCAGCATTTT,CASSRDRGEQPQHF
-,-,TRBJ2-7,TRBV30,TGTGCCTGGAGTGTATGGGCAGGGGCGCAATACGAGCAGTACTTC,CAWSVWAGAQYEQYF
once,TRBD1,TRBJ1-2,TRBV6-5,TGTGCCAGCAGAGACAGGGTATACGGCTACACCTTC,CASRDRVYGYTF
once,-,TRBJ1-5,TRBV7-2,TGTGCCAGCAGCTTGGGGGGAAAGGGTCAGCCCCAGCATTTT,CASSLGGKGQPQHF
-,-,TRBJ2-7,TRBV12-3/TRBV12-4,TGTGCCAGCAGTTTTGGCAGTACCGAGCAGTACTTC,CASSFGSTEQYF
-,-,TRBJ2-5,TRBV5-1,TGCGCCAGCAGCTTGTCCAGTACACAGACCCAGTACTTC,CASSLSSTQTQYF
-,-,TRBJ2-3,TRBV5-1,TGCGCCAGCGCTTACGTGACTAGCACAGATACGCAGTATTTT,CASAYVTSTDTQYF
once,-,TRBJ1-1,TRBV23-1,TGCGCCAGCAGTCAATCAGCAGGGACACACACTGAAGCTTTCTTT,CASSQSAGTHTEAFF
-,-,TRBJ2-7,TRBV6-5,TGTGCCAGCAGTAAGGGGCTGACCTCCTACGAGCAGTACTTC,CASSKGLTSYEQYF
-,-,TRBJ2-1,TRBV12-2,TGTGCAAGTCGCTTAATGTGCACGGGAGGGAGCTACAATGAGCAGTTCTTC,CASRLMCTGGSYNEQFF
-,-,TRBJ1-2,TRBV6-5,TGTGCCAGCAGCCCCGAGGGGGACTATGGCTACACCTTC,CASSPEGDYGYTF
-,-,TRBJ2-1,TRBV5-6,TGTGCCAGCAGCCCGCTGGAGGGAGACCTCTCCTACAATGAGCAGTTCTTC,CASSPLEGDLSYNEQFF
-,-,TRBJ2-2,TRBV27,TGTGCCAGCAGTTATCTTGCCGGGGAGCTGTTTTTT,CASSYLAGELFF
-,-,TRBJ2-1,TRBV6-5,TGTGCCACTACTAAAGGAGTGGAAAGCTACAATGAGCAGTTCTTC,CATTKGVESYNEQFF
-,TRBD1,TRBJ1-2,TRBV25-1,TGTGCCAGCAGTGACAAAATAACAGGGGGCGCGAGTGGCTACACCTTC,CASSDKITGGASGYTF
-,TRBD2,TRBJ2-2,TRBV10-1,TGCGCCAGCAGTGACCCGACTAGCGGGAACTTGGGGGAGCTGTTTTTT,CASSDPTSGNLGELFF
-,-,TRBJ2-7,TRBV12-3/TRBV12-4,TGTGCCAGCAGTTTAAGGGCGGGCGGGGAGTACTTC,CASSLRAGGEYF
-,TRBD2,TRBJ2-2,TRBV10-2,TGCGCCAGCGTGGAGCGGGGGACCGGGGAGCTGTTTTTT,CASVERGTGELFF
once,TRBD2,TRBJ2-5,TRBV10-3,TGTGCCATCAGTGCCGACCCGGTCTACGGGGGGCAAGAGACCCAGTACTTC,CAISADPVYGGQETQYF
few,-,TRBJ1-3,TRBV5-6,TGTGCCAGCAAAGACGAAAACAGGGCTAGCCCCGTCCACTTCACCATATATTTT,CASKDENRASPVHFTIYF
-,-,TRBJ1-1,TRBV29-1,TGCAGCGGTAGACAAAACACTGAAGCTTTCTTT,CSGRQNTEAFF
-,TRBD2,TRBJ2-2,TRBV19,TGTGCCAGTAGTTTGGGCAGCGGGAGGGTCCATTCCGGGGAGCTGTTTTTT,CASSLGSGRVHSGELFF
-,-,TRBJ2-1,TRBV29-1,TGCAGCGTTGAAGGACAAGCCTACAATGAGCAGTTCTTC,CSVEGQAYNEQFF
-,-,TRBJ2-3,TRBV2,TGTGCCAGCACGCGGTCGGATACGCAGTATTTT,CASTRSDTQYF
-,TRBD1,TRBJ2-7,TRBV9,TGTGCCAGCAGCGTAGGACTGGGACAGGGAACCTACGAGCAGTACTTC,CASSVGLGQGTYEQYF
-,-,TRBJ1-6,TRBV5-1,TGCGCCAGCAGCTTGGAAACAGGGATGGGATCACCCCTCCACTTT,CASSLETGMGSPLHF
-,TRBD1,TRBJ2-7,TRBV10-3,TGTGCCATCTCAGACCAGGGACAGGGCTACGAGCAGTACTTC,CAISDQGQGYEQYF
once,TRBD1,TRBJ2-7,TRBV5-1,TGCGCCAGCAGCTCAAAGGTCGGGACAGGGGGACTCGAGCAGTACTTC,CASSSKVGTGGLEQYF
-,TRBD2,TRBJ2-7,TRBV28,TGTGCCAGCAGTGAAAGCGGGAGCATATACGAGCAGTACTTC,CASSESGSIYEQYF
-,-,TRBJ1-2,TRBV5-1,TGCGCCAGCAGCTTGTTCGCGGGCGGCGAACATGGCTACACCTTC,CASSLFAGGEHGYTF
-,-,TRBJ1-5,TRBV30,TGTGCCTGGAGTCGAGGGGGAGGGGGCAATCAGCCCCAGCATTTT,CAWSRGGGGNQPQHF
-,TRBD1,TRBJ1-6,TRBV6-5,TGTGCCAGCAGTTACTCCGACAGGGCCTATTCACCCCTCCACTTT,CASSYSDRAYSPLHF
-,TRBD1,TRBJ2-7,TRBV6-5,TGTGCCAGCAGTTACTATTCGGGACAGGTCCGCTACGAGCAGTACTTC,CASSYYSGQVRYEQYF
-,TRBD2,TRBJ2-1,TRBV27,TGTGCCAGCAGCTCGACTAGCAGTGAGCAGTTCTTC,CASSSTSSEQFF
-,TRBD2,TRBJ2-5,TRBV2,TGTGCCTCCGCCCGGACTAGCGGGAGGGCGAGAGAGACCCAGTACTTC,CASARTSGRARETQYF
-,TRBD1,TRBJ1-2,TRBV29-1,TGCAGCGTCGGATCATCAGGGGGCTATGGCTACACCTTC,CSVGSSGGYGYTF
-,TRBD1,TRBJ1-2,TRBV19,TGTGCCAGTAGTATGGGGACAGGGAACTATGGCTACACCTTC,CASSMGTGNYGYTF
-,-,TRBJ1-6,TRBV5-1,TGCGCCAGCAGCTTCCTGGGCCTGAGCTCCTATAATTCACCCCTCCACTTT,CASSFLGLSSYNSPLHF
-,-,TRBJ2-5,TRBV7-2,TGTGCCAGCAGCTTAGCCGGGACTCCAAGAGAGACCCAGTACTTC,CASSLAGTPRETQYF
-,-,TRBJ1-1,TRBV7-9,TGTGCCAGCAGCAAACCAGGGAACACTGAAGCTTTCTTT,CASSKPGNTEAFF
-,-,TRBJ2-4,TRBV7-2,TGTGCCAGCAGCTTATACGGATTTTCAGGGAAGGTTGCCAAAAACATTCAGTACTTC,CASSLYGFSGKVAKNIQYF
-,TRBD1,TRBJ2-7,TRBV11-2,TGTGCCAGCAGCTTACTCGGGACAGCTTACGAGCAGTACTTC,CASSLLGTAYEQYF
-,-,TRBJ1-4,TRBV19,TGTGCCAGTAGTCCAGCCGCCAGGGGAGCTAATGAAAAACTGTTTTTT,CASSPAARGANEKLFF
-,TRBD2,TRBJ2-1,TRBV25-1,TGTGCCAGCAGTGTCCAAAGAGGTAGCGGGTCCTACAATGAGCAGTTCTTC,CASSVQRGSGSYNEQFF
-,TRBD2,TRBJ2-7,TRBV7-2,TGTGCCAGCAGCGGGGGAGGGGCGGGAGGCCACGAGCAGTACTTC,CASSGGGAGGHEQYF
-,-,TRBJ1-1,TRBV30,TGTGCCTGGAGTTCGTCTGGAGGATCCCCTGAAGCTTTCTTT,CAWSSSGGSPEAFF
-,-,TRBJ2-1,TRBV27,TGTGCCAGCAGTCGCCACGGAGGGGCGAAAGAGAATGAGCAGTTCTTC,CASSRHGGAKENEQFF
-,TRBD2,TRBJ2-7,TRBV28,TGTGCCAGCTCGCTAGCGGGAACCTACGAGCAGTACTTC,CASSLAGTYEQYF
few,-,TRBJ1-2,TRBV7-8,TGTGCCAGCAGCTTAAGCAGGGTGGATGGCTACACCTTC,CASSLSRVDGYTF
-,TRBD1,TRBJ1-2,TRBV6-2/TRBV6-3,TGTGCCAGCAGTCCCGGGACAGGGGGAATTGGCACCTTC,CASSPGTGGIGTF
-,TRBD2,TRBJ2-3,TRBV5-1,TGCGCCAGCAGCTTGGCCGAGTGGGGGCGGGAGGTCCCAGATACGCAGTATTTT,CASSLAEWGREVPDTQYF
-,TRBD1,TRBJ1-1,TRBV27,TGTGCCAGCAGTCCCCGGGACAGGGGAAACACTGAAGCTTTCTTT,CASSPRDRGNTEAFF